These 2 T cell receptor beta chains originate from one sample sequenced in a study of cytomegalovirus exposure and HLA in healthy donors. The PCR contained 60 Vbeta and 13 Jbeta primers. Only in-frame clones appear in the TCRdb table, and some are missing; sequencing was by immunoSEQ multiplex PCR. The table counts more than 100,000 clones; 3% to 3.5% lies in the top ten. Sequencing was carried out using PBMCs. All receptors derive from a man aged 35-49 years in good health and CMV-seronegative.

The V and J genes are TRBV5-8 and TRBJ2-7; the D gene is possibly TRBD2 (6 bases). Germline V lookup: CDR1 SGHTS, CDR2 YDEGEE. V lost 0 bases and J lost 0, with 10 bases in between. The CDR3 loop spans 15 amino acids. The CDR3 loop is CASSLAGVGSYEQYF. The CDR3 DNA is TGTGCCAGCAGCTTGGCGGGAGTTGGCTCCTACGAGCAGTACTTC.

This chain connects TRBV11-2 to TRBJ2-4, with D tentatively TRBD2 (6 bases). V shed 1 base and J shed 9 bases, with 10 bases lying between them. The CDR3 has 13 residues. Germline CDR1 and CDR2: SGHAT and FQNNGV. CDR3 nucleotides: TGTGCCAGCAGCTTAGGGGGAGGTGGCATTCAGTACTTC. It specifies CASSLGGGGIQYF.